This T cell receptor (beta chain) stems from a study of pediatric ulcerative colitis. The CDR3 runs to 13 residues. J was trimmed by 6 bases and V by 8 bases; bases with no gene match: 9. CDR1 LGHNA and CDR2 YNFKEQ come from the germline V gene. By sample share, this clone is large. The method was immunoSEQ multiplex PCR; TCRdb's version includes in-frame clones alone and lacks a portion of them. The sample shows 18,000 or so clones, roughly four fifths of them seen only once. Rectal tissue came from one to two pinch biopsies taken at colonoscopy. The J gene is TRBJ1-1, the V gene TRBV4-2; 7 nucleotides match TRBD1. The receptor comes from a boy under 18 with moderate ulcerative colitis. What was sequenced was gut tissue. The DNA of the CDR3 is TGTGCCAGCGAGGGACAGACGGGAGCTGAAGCTTTCTTT. The encoded protein is CASEGQTGAEAFF.